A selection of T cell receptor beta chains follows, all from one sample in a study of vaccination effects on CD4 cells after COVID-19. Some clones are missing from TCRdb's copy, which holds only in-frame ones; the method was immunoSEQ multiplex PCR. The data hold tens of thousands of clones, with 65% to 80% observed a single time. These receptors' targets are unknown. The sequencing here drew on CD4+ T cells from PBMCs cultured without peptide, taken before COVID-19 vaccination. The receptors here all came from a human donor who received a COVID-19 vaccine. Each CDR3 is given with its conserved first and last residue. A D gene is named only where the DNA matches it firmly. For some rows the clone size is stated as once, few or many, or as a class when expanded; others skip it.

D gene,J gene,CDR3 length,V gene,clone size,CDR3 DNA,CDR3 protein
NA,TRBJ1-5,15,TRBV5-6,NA,TGTGCCAGCAGCTTCACAGGGTCGGGCAATCAGCCCCAGCATTTT,CASSFTGSGNQPQHF
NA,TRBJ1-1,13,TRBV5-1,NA,TGCGCCAGCAGCTACTTTGAGAACACTGAAGCTTTCTTT,CASSYFENTEAFF
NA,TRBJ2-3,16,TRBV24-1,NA,TGTGCCACCAGTGATCCCTCAGGGGCAACCACAGATACGCAGTATTTT,CATSDPSGATTDTQYF
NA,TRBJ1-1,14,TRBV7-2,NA,TGTGCCAGCAGCTCGTTCTTATCGAACACTGAAGCTTTCTTT,CASSSFLSNTEAFF
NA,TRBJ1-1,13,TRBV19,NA,TGTGCCAGTAGTTCAGCCTTGAACACTGAAGCTTTCTTT,CASSSALNTEAFF
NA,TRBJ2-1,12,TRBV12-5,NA,TGTGCTAGTGGTTTTGAAGGTAGTGAGCAGTTCTTC,CASGFEGSEQFF
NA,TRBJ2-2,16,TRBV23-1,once,TGCGCCAGCAGTCAATCCTACAGGGCCAACACCGGGGAGCTGTTTTTT,CASSQSYRANTGELFF
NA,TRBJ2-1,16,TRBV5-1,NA,TGCGCCAGCAGCTCCCAGCCAGGGACGTTATACAATGAGCAGTTCTTC,CASSSQPGTLYNEQFF
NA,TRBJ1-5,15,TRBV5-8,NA,TGTGCCAGCAGCTTGGGTACCGGGGCCCGGTCGCCCCAGCATTTT,CASSLGTGARSPQHF
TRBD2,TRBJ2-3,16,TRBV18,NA,TGTGCCAGCTCACCACCAAGCGGGAAGCCGAGGGATACGCAGTATTTT,CASSPPSGKPRDTQYF
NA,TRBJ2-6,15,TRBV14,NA,TGTGCCAGCAGCCAAATTACTGGTGGGGCCAACGTCCTGACTTTC,CASSQITGGANVLTF
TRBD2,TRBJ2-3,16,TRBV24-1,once,TGTGCCACCAGTGAACTTAGCGGGGGAGGCACAGATACGCAGTATTTT,CATSELSGGGTDTQYF
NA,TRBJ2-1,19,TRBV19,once,TGTGCCAGTAGTATAGATCGGTTTCGGGAGGGGGCAAGAAGGAATGAGCAGTTCTTC,CASSIDRFREGARRNEQFF
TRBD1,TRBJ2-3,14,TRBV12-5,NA,TGTGCTAGTGGTTTGGTCCAGGGGGCAGATACGCAGTATTTT,CASGLVQGADTQYF
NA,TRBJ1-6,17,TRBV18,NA,TGTGCCAGCTCACCACTCGCGGGGGGCGCGGGGAATTCACCCCTCCACTTT,CASSPLAGGAGNSPLHF
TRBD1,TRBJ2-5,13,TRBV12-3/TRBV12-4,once,TGTGCCAGCAGTCAGAACAGGGGCGAGACCCAGTACTTC,CASSQNRGETQYF
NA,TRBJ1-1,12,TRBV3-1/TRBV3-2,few,TGTGCCAGGCGCGAGCCGGGGGCTGAAGCTTTCTTT,CARREPGAEAFF
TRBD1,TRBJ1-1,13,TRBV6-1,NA,TGTGCCAGCAGATTACAGGGGCTCACTGAAGCTTTCTTT,CASRLQGLTEAFF
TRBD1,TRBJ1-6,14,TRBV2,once,TGTGCCAGCAGAAGGACAGGGTCGAATTCACCCCTCCACTTT,CASRRTGSNSPLHF
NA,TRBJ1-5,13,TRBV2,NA,TGTGCCAGCAGTGACCGGGAGCGTCAGCCCCAGCATTTT,CASSDRERQPQHF
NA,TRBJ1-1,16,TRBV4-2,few,TGTGCCAGCAGCCAAGGCCCCCCCGACTTTATCGCTGAAGCTTTCTTT,CASSQGPPDFIAEAFF
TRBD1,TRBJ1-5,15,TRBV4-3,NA,TGCGCCAGCAGCCAGGGGGGACAGGGCAATCAGCCCCAGCATTTT,CASSQGGQGNQPQHF
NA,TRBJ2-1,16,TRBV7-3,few,TGTGCCAGCAGCTTAGCCACCACGAACTCCTACAATGAGCAGTTCTTC,CASSLATTNSYNEQFF
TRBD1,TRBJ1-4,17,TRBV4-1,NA,TGCGCCAGCAGCCTAAACACGGACAGGGGGCTGAGGGAAAAACTGTTTTTT,CASSLNTDRGLREKLFF
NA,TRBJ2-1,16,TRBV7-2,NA,TGTGCCAGCAGTTACTTTCCCGGGCAGCCCTACAATGAGCAGTTCTTC,CASSYFPGQPYNEQFF
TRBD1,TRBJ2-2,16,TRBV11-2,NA,TGTGCCAGCAGCTTAGACAGGGGGCTGGACACCGGGGAGCTGTTTTTT,CASSLDRGLDTGELFF
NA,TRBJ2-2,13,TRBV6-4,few,TGTGCCAGCAGTGACAGGGTTGCCGGGGAGCTGTTTTTT,CASSDRVAGELFF
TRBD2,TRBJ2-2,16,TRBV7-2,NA,TGTGCCAGCAGCTTAACGGGGGGGCAGGTCGGCGGGGAGCTGTTTTTT,CASSLTGGQVGGELFF
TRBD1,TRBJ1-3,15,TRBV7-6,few,TGTGCCAGCAGCTTATCCTTGGGACAGGGAACGACCATATATTTT,CASSLSLGQGTTIYF
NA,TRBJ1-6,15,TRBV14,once,TGTGCCAGCAGCCAATGGACACGCTATAATTCACCCCTCCACTTT,CASSQWTRYNSPLHF
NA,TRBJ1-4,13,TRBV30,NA,TGTGCCTTGACAGGCCAAGCTAATGAAAAACTGTTTTTT,CALTGQANEKLFF
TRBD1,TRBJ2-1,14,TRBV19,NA,TGTGCCAGTAGTAGTGGGACAGTGCTCAATGAGCAGTTCTTC,CASSSGTVLNEQFF
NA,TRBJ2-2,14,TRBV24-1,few,TGTGCCACCATGGACCGAGTTAACACCGGGGAGCTGTTTTTT,CATMDRVNTGELFF
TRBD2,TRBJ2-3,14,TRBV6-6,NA,TGTGCCAGCATTAAGCGGGGAGGGACAGATACGCAGTATTTT,CASIKRGGTDTQYF
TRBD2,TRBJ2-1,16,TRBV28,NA,TGTGCCAGCAGGCCCCAAACTAGCGGGGGGTACAATGAGCAGTTCTTC,CASRPQTSGGYNEQFF
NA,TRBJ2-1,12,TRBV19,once,TGTGCCAGTAGTTTTATCCGGAATGAGCAGTTCTTC,CASSFIRNEQFF
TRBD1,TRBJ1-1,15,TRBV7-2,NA,TGTGCCAGCAGCTTGTTTGAAGGGGGCTACACTGAAGCTTTCTTT,CASSLFEGGYTEAFF
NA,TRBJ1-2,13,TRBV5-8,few,TGTGCCAGCTCACTTACCGCCTACTGGGGCTACACCTTC,CASSLTAYWGYTF
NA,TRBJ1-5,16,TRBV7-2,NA,TGTGCCAGCAGCTTAGCGCCAGATCATAGCAATCAGCCCCAGCATTTT,CASSLAPDHSNQPQHF
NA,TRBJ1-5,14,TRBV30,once,TGTGCCTGGAGTGTTTCCACGGATCTAGGGCCCCAGCATTTT,CAWSVSTDLGPQHF
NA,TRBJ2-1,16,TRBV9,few,TGTGCCAGCAGCGTAGCTACGACCGGGGGTCTTAATGAGCAGTTCTTC,CASSVATTGGLNEQFF
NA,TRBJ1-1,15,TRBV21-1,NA,TGTGCCAGCAGCAAAGCTGGGACTGTGAACACTGAAGCTTTCTTT,CASSKAGTVNTEAFF
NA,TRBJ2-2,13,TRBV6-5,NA,TGTGCCAGCAGGGCAGGGGTATTTCGGGAGCTGTTTTTT,CASRAGVFRELFF
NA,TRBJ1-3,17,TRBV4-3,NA,TGCGCCAGCAGCCAAGATTTTGCACGGGTCTCTGGAAACACCATATATTTT,CASSQDFARVSGNTIYF